One sample yielded the 16 T cell receptor beta chains listed below, sequenced in a study of metastatic and nonmetastatic thyroid tumors. TCRdb reanalyzed the PCR reads via MiXCR. The data contain around 23,000 clones, 9.5% to 13% of them seen just once; the ten biggest clones take up 30%. Patients had received no treatment of any kind before thyroid surgery. Sequenced: blood. Source of these receptors: a female donor with papillary thyroid cancer or a benign thyroid nodule (not recorded which). Some clones in this sample may be carry-over from other donors' samples.

This clone was detected ten times or more. The J gene is TRBJ2-2, the V gene TRBV7-2; the match to TRBD2 covers 9 bases. This CDR3 has 15 amino acids. With 3 bases clipped from V and 5 bases from J, the junction kept 4 bases outside the gene matches. Germline V CDR1 and CDR2: SGHTA, FQGNSA. CDR3: CASSFIAGVTGELFF. The CDR3 DNA reads TGTGCCAGCAGCTTTATAGCGGGAGTGACCGGGGAGCTGTTTTTT.

Regarding this clone: A much larger clone differs by one base, so this may be a read error. The chain carries TRBV19 and TRBJ1-1; 7 bases align to TRBD1. CDR1 and CDR2 (germline): LNHDA, SQIVND (reference sequence). V lost 3 bases, J lost 0 bases, and 4 bases stayed unmatched. This CDR3 contains 15 residues. DNA for the CDR3: TGTGCCAGTAGTATTCACAGGGGTGTGAACACTGAAGCTTTCTTT. This gives the protein CASSIHRGVNTEAFF. The whole variable domain, remainder taken from reference TRBV19 and TRBJ1-1, is DGGITQSPKYLFRKEGQNVTLSCEQNLNHDAMYWYRQDPGQGLRLIYYSQIVNDFQKGDIAEGYSVSREKKESFPLTVTSAQKNPTAFYLCASSIHRGVNTEAFFGQGTRLTVV.

This clone was observed a few times. V and J are TRBV6-5 and TRBJ2-1; maybe TRBD2 (6 bases). The CDR3 covers 15 residues. Per the germline V gene, CDR1 is MNHEY and CDR2 is SVGAGI. V shed 2 bases and J shed 1 base, with 9 bases lying between them. CDR3 amino acids: CASSYEAGSYNEQFF. The CDR3 region has the DNA TGTGCCAGCAGTTACGAGGCGGGATCCTACAATGAGCAGTTCTTC.

This clone was seen at least ten times. The rearrangement joins TRBV5-8 to TRBJ1-6; TRBD1 agrees at 10 bases. CDR1 and CDR2 from the germline V gene are SGHTS and YDEGEE. This CDR3 is built from 15 residues. Trimming took 4 bases from V and 9 from J; bases not matched to a gene: 7. The CDR3: CASSTRQGALSPLHF. The CDR3, as DNA: TGTGCCAGCAGCACCCGACAGGGGGCGCTTTCACCCCTCCACTTT.

This clone was picked up many times. This may arise from a read error, as a much more abundant clone is one base away. The V and J genes are TRBV6-5 and TRBJ1-5; no clear D gene. V lost 2 bases and J 5 bases, leaving 28 bases between the germline ends. CDR1 and CDR2 (germline): MNHEY, SVGAGI. This CDR3 is built from 20 residues. DNA for the CDR3: TGTGCCAGCAGTTACGGGATTAGCGGGTCGGATTTTTGGCTAGATCAGCCCCAGCATTTT. It encodes CASSYGISGSDFWLDQPQHF.

This clone was detected once. The V call is TRBV20-1, the J call TRBJ2-5; D gene ambiguous. Trimming took 0 bases from V and 8 from J, leaving 16 bases between them. The length of the CDR3 is 14 residues. Germline V gene sequence: CDR1 DFQATT, CDR2 SNEGSKA (reference sequence). DNA of the CDR3: TGCAGTGCTAGAGACCCCACGGATTCGGATACCCAGTACTTC. Translated, it gives CSARDPTDSDTQYF.

This clone was seen repeatedly, ten times or more. V usage is TRBV27 and J usage is TRBJ2-1; the D gene is possibly TRBD1 (7 bases). V lost 7 bases and J lost 9, with 19 bases in between. The CDR3 covers 14 residues. Germline values: CDR1 MNHEY, CDR2 SMNVEV (reference sequence). The CDR3 DNA is TGTGCCAGCATCTCTGCAGGGGGGAACAGTGAGCAGTTCTTC. It yields the protein CASISAGGNSEQFF.

This clone was counted ten times or more. This is likely a read error, given that the CDR3 carries no conserved phenylalanine or tryptophan at its end. The CDR3 protein is CATSDRVSNQPQHL. In DNA form, the CDR3 reads TGTGCCACCAGTGACAGGGTAAGCAATCAGCCCCAGCATCTT. The J gene is TRBJ1-5, the V gene TRBV24-1, with D possibly matching TRBD1 (5 bases). The germline gives CDR1 KGHDR, CDR2 SFDVKD. The CDR3 has 14 amino acids. V lost 4 bases and J lost 1, with 7 bases in between.

This clone was found many times. The chain joins TRBV4-3 to TRBJ1-2; D uncertain. The V gene's germline CDR1 is LGHNA and CDR2 YSLEER. The CDR3 covers 14 residues. Trimming shortened V by 4 bases and J by 4 bases, and 13 bases separated the two germline ends. The CDR3, as DNA: TGCGCCAGCAGCCCGGCCCCCGGTGGCTATGGCTACACCTTC. Protein sequence: CASSPAPGGYGYTF.

This clone appeared many times. It may be a read error: a sequence one base away is much more abundant. The chain links TRBV12-3 or TRBV12-4 to TRBJ2-1; tentatively, D is TRBD2 (5 bases). The CDR3 has 14 amino acids. Deletions cut 8 bases from V and 4 bases from J, with 15 bases between. The CDR3: CASGPFRGYNEQFF. DNA for the CDR3: TGTGCCAGCGGCCCCTTTCGCGGGTACAATGAGCAGTTCTTC.

In this sample, this clone is medium-sized (0.01 to 0.1%). The chain is built from TRBV27 and TRBJ2-7; 11 bases are a match to TRBD2. The CDR3 runs 16 residues. CDR1 is MNHEY and CDR2 is SMNVEV in the germline V gene (reference sequence). V gave up 2 bases and J gave up 2 bases; unmatched junction bases: 5. In nucleotides, the CDR3 is TGTGCCAGCAGTTTAACTAGCGGGAGAGCACCCTACGAGCAGTACTTC. Protein sequence: CASSLTSGRAPYEQYF.

Many counts were recorded for this clone. One junction end disagrees with the germline gene, perhaps due to a read error. The gene calls are TRBV6-5 and TRBJ2-5, with 10 nucleotides matching TRBD1. Germline CDR1 reads MNHEY; CDR2 reads SVGAGI. The length of the CDR3 is 14 residues. CDR3 in DNA: TGTGCCAGCAGAAGACAGGGGGCGGGAGAGACCCAATACTTC. Encoded protein: CASRRQGAGETQYF.

This clone was counted at least ten times. This chain connects TRBV7-9 to TRBJ2-2, with a tentative D call TRBD1 (6 bases). This CDR3 spans 15 amino acids. Germline lookup yields CDR1 SEHNR and CDR2 FQNEAQ (reference sequence). Trimming cost V 2 bases and J 5 bases, with 12 bases left between them. CDR3 bases: TGTGCCAGCAGCTTAACCTACAGGGAAACCGGGGAGCTGTTTTTT. Translating gives CASSLTYRETGELFF.

For this clone: This sequence may be a read error, since a much larger clone differs from it by one base. The rearrangement joins TRBV6-1 to TRBJ1-4; perhaps TRBD1 as D (5 bases). Germline V gene lookup returns CDR1 MNHNS and CDR2 SASEGT. The V end was cut by 6 bases, the J end by 1 base, with 12 bases between. The CDR3 extends over 15 amino acids. The CDR3 DNA is TGTGCCAGCAGCCCGGACGGGGGAACTAATGAAAAACTGTTTTTT. Encoded protein: CASSPDGGTNEKLFF.

A note on this clone: Mismatch with germline at one junction end may stem from a read error. The chain employs TRBV11-3 and TRBJ2-2; D is ambiguous. This CDR3 comprises 14 residues. The germline V gene encodes CDR1 SGHNT and CDR2 YENEEA. The CDR3 sequence: CSSSLSHGTGELFF. Here the CDR3 DNA reads TGTTCCAGCAGCCTCTCCCATGGCACCGGGGAGCTGTTTTTT.

This clone was observed at least ten times. The V and J genes are TRBV18 and TRBJ1-1; 10 positions agree with TRBD1. Germline V gene sequence: CDR1 KGHSH, CDR2 LQKENI. Trimming at V came to 8 bases and at J to 5 bases, leaving 17 bases not matched to a gene. The CDR3 sequence is 17 residues long. The DNA of the CDR3 is TGTGCCAGCAACCCGACAGGGGGCGGTGTTAAGGGGACTGAAGCTTTCTTT. This gives the protein CASNPTGGGVKGTEAFF.